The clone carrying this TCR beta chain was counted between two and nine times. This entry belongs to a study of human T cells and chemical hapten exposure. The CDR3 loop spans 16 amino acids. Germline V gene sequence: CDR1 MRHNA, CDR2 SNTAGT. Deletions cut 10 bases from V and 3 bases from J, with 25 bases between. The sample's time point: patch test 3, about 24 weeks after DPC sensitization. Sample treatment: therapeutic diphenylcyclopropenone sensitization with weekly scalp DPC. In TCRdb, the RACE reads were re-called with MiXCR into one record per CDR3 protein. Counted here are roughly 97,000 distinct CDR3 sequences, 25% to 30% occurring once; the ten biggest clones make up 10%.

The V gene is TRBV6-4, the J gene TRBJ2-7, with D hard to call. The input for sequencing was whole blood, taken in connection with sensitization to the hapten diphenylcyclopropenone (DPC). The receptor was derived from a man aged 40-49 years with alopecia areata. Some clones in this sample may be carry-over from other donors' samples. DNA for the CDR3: TGTGCCATCTTGAATCAGCGTCCGGACCGAGACTACGAGCAGTACTTC. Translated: CAILNQRPDRDYEQYF.